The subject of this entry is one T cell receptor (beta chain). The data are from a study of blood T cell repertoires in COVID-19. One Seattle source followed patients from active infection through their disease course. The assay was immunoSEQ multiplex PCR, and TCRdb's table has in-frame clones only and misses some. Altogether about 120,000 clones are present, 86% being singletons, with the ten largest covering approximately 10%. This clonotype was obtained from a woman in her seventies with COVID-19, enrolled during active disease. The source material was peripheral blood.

CDR3 sequence reads: CASSVGQGALGNEQFF. In DNA form, the CDR3 reads TGTGCCAGCAGCGTAGGTCAAGGGGCGTTGGGCAATGAGCAGTTCTTC. This chain joins TRBV9 and TRBJ2-1; possible D gene TRBD1, 5 bases. Trimming left V 0 bases short and J 6 bases short, with 16 bases between. This CDR3 is 16 amino acids long. Germline V gene lookup returns CDR1 SGDLS and CDR2 YYNGEE.